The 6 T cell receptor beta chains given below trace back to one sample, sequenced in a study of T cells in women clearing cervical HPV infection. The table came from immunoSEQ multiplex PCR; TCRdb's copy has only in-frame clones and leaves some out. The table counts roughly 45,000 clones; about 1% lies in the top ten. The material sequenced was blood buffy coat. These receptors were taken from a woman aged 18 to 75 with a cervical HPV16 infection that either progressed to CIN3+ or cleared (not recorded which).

The CDR3 sequence is CASSVGDRKIIGAFF. CDR3 bases read: TGTGCCAGCAGTGTAGGGGACAGGAAAATTATTGGA. The chain couples TRBV2 to TRBJ1-1; TRBD1 matches 8 bases. The read comes to an end 3 residues before the CDR3 does, leaving the germline J gene to fill in the end. Looked up from germline, CDR1 is SNHLY and CDR2 is FYNNEI. The CDR3 extends over 15 amino acids.

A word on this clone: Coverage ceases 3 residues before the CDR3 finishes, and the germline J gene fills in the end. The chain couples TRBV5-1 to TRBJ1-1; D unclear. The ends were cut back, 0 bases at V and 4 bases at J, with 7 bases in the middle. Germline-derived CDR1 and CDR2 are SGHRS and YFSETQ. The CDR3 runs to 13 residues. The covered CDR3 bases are TGCGCCAGCAGCTTGGAGGTCAGCACTGAA. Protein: CASSLEVSTE. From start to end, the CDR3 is CASSLEVSTEAFF.

CDR3 DNA, as far as it was read: TGTGCCAGCAGCTTAGCCCGACGAGCGGAGACC. Its translation: CASSLARRAET. The CDR3, in full, reads CASSLARRAETQYF. The chain carries TRBV11-2 and TRBJ2-5; D unclear. The read gets to within 3 residues of the CDR3 end, and the germline J gene fills in the rest. V was trimmed by 1 base and J by 5 bases, leaving 11 bases between them. The CDR3 is made up of 14 amino acids. The V gene's germline CDR1 is SGHAT and CDR2 FQNNGV.

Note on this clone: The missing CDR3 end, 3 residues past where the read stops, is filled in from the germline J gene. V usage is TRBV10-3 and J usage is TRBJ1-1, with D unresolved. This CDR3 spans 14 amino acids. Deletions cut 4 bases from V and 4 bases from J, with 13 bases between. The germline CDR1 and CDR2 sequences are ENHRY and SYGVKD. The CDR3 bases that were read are TGTGCCATCAGTGTGAAGGCGGGGATCACTGAA. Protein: CAISVKAGITE. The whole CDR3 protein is CAISVKAGITEAFF.

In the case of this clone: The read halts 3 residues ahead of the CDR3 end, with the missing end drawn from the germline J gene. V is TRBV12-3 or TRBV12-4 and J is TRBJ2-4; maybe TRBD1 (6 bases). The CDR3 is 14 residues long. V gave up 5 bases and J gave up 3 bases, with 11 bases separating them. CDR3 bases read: TGTGCCAGCAGTACCAGACAGGTCAAAAACATT. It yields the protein CASSTRQVKNI. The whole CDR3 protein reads CASSTRQVKNIQYF.

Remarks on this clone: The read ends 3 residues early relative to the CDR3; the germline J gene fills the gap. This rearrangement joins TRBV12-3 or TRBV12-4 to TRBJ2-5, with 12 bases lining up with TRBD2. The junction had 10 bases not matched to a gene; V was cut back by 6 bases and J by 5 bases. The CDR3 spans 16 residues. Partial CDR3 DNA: TGTGCCAGCAGCTTGAGACTAGCGGGGGATGGGGAGACC. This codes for CASSLRLAGDGET. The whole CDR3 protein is CASSLRLAGDGETQYF.